The 3 T cell receptor beta chains below all came from one sample that was sequenced in a study of OX40 agonist ivuxolimab in advanced cancers. Repertoires were generated with immunoSEQ multiplex PCR, while TCRdb's copy carries only in-frame clones and drops some. Of 39,000 or so clones in the sample, about 83% are singletons; the top ten hold roughly a third. The sample consisted of CD4+ or CD8+ T cells sorted from blood, taken in a trial of the OX40 agonist ivuxolimab. The receptors shown here come from an adult with an advanced solid tumor such as melanoma, head and neck, liver or kidney cancer.

V gene TRBV4-1 combines with J gene TRBJ2-7, with D perhaps TRBD1 (7 bases). CDR1 is MGHRA, CDR2 YSYEKL, per germline. The CDR3 totals 15 residues. Trimming removed 3 bases from V and 0 bases from J, with 12 bases in between. CDR3 region: CASSQAGGLSYEQYF. CDR3 bases: TGCGCCAGCAGCCAGGCAGGGGGACTCTCCTACGAGCAGTACTTC.

This rearrangement joins TRBV6-6 to TRBJ2-3; 7 nucleotides line up with TRBD1. Per germline, CDR1 MNHNY and CDR2 SVGAGI (reference sequence). V trimming: 0 bases; J trimming: 6 bases; junction bases outside the gene matches: 9. The CDR3 spans 16 residues. In nucleotides, the CDR3 is TGTGCCAGCAGTTACTCCCCGGGACAGAGGGTGGATACGCAGTATTTT. It yields the protein CASSYSPGQRVDTQYF.

The genes are TRBV6-1 and TRBJ2-1; 10 bases map to TRBD1. In germline, CDR1 is MNHNS, CDR2 SASEGT. The CDR3 has 15 amino acids. Trimming removed 7 bases from V and 1 base from J; junction bases left unmatched: 4. As DNA, the CDR3 is TGTGCCAGCATTCCGGGACAGGGGTCCTACAATGAGCAGTTCTTC. As protein: CASIPGQGSYNEQFF.